The clone carrying this TCR beta chain appeared a few times. Alongside a J-beta primer mix, a sample-barcoded 5' primer served in a second PCR lasting about 7 to 11 cycles. TCRdb independently ran MiXCR on the 5' RACE reads; one entry per CDR3 protein. This sample yields approximately 780,000 distinct CDR3 sequences, of which 20% to 30% are seen a single time; approximately 2.9% belongs to the top ten. The data are from a study of blood T cells in healthy people across ages. V was trimmed by 2 bases and J by 5 bases, leaving 3 bases between them. The CDR3 covers 11 residues. Germline V gene sequence: CDR1 MNHNS, CDR2 SASEGT. The same sample was also studied in work on T cells of mothers and their children. That work contributes: The second PCR used the M1S primer, and this primer added sample barcodes and 2-4 random nucleotides. In unrelated and related pairs, TCR recombination output is shaped in a similar way by thymic selection.

Material for sequencing was blood. The source of this sequence is a boy younger than 18 in good health. J is TRBJ1-2 and V is TRBV6-1; no definite D call. CDR3 DNA sequence: TGTGCCAGCAGTGAAATTTATGGCTACACCTTC. Amino acid sequence: CASSEIYGYTF.